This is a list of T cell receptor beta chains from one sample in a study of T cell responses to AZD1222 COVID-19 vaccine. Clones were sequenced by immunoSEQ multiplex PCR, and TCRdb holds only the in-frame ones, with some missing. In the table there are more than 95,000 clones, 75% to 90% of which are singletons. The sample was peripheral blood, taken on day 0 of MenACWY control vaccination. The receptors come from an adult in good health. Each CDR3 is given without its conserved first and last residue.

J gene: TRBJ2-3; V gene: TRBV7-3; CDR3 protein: ASSNGNTDTQY
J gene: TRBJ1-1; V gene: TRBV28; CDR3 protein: ASSLPRDRPEAF
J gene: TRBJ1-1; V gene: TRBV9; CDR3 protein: ASSVATGNTEAF
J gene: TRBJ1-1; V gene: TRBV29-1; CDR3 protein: SVASGTGGVNTEAF
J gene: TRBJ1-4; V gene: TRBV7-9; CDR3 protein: ASNTGTGDPKLF
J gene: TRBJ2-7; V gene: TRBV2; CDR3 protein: ASSDERTIAYEQY
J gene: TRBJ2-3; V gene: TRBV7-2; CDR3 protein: ASSLAEGDTQY
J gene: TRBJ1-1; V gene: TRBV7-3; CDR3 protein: ASSSTGNTEAF
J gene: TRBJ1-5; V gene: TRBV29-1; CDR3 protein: SAIEAKGDQPQH
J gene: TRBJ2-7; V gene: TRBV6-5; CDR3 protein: ASSSSAGGTREQY
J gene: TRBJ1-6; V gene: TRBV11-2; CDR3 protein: ASSLVWGTRGALH
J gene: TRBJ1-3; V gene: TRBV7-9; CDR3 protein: ASSLWGTESGNTIY
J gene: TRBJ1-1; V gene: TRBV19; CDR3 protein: ASSMARSLYTEAF
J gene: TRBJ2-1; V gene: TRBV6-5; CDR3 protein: ASSYFGTHNNEQF
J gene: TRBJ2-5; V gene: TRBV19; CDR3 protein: ASSIPGQETQY
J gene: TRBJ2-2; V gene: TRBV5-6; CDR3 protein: ASSLFGVGNTGELF
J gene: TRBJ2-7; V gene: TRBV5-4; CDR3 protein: ASSWGRGQGEQY
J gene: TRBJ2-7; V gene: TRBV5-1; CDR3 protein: ASSSDRPGREQY
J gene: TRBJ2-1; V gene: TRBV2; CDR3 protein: ASMARLAANNEQF
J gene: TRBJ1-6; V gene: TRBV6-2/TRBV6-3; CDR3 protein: ASSTRDRGRNSPLH
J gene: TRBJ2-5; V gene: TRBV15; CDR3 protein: ATSRDRPGPRKTQY
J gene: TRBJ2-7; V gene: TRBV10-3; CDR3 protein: AISGKTGSVIYEQY
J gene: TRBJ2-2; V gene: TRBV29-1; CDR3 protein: SVGGGEKHPNTGELF
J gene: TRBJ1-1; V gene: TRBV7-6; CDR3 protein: ASDFTEAF